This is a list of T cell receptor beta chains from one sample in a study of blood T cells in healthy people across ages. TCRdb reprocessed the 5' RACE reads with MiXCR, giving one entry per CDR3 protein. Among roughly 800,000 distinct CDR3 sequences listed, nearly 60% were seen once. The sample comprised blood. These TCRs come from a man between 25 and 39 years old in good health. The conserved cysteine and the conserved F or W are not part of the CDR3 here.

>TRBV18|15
ASSRSPGTDPSYEQY
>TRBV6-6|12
ASSYSFGTDTQY
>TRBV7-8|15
ASSSRLAGINTGELF
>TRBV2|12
ASIFSGGTGELF
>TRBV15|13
ATSREGQGYDEQY
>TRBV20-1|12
SANPGQVGNIQY
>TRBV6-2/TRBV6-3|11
ASNLDRGSEQY
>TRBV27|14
ASRMVGRTSYNEQF
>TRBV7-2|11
ASSPMGGPEQF
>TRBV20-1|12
SAPRGSSPDTQY
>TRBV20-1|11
AYSGAPNYEQY
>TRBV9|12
ASSSGHRNTEAF
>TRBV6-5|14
ASSLTGFYLSHEQY
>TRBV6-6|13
ASSFGQGATYEQY
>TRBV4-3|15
ASSPVIAGGRSDTQY
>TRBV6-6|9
ASTGGYGYT
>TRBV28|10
ASAEGYTEAF
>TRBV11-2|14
ASSLGGAGSQETQY
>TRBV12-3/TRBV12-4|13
ASSLETGGNEKLF
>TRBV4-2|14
ASSQGGTSGQETQY
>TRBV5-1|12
ASSLETGNNIQY
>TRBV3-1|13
ASSSTGTANNEQF
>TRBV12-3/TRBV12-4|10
ASRLDLYTQY
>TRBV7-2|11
ASSYSGKNEQF
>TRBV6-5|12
ASSRTSGSDTQY
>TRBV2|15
ASSESAEQVSSYEQY
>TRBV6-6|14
ASSYTGARYQETQY
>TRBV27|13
ASSLSGLAVHEQY
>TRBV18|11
ASSPWDSETQY